This is a list of T cell receptor beta chains from one sample in a study of blood T cell repertoires in COVID-19. Libraries were prepared by immunoSEQ multiplex PCR; TCRdb keeps only in-frame clonotypes and omits some of them. This repertoire shows some 320,000 clones, about 90% found once; its top ten account for 2.9%. Sequencing was performed on PBMCs or T cells enriched from blood (not recorded which). All receptors come from a woman in her forties or fifties who had been exposed to COVID-19. The CDR3 runs from the conserved cysteine through the conserved F or W. Some rows mark clone size as missing; the rest say once, few, many or name a class of expanded clone.

TRBJ1-1 | TRBV3-1/TRBV3-2 | . | CASSYRDSSPTEAFF
TRBJ2-3 | TRBV19 | . | CASSSQTGSDTQYF
TRBJ1-6 | TRBV30 | . | CAWSATGLNSPLHF
TRBJ1-5 | TRBV2 | . | CASSEDTGGERDNQPQHF
TRBJ2-3 | TRBV3-1/TRBV3-2 | . | CASTQTGTSGRDTQYF
TRBJ1-6 | TRBV2 | . | CASTRSDRGHSPLHF
TRBJ1-2 | TRBV4-2 | once | CASSRDTGTGNYGYTF
TRBJ2-1 | TRBV7-2 | once | CASSPGTALYNEQFF
TRBJ2-7 | TRBV6-5 | . | CASSYFQGSSYEQYF
TRBJ1-6 | TRBV24-1 | . | CAAQQGRNSPLHF
TRBJ2-5 | TRBV11-2 | once | CASSLDLVLARETQYF
TRBJ2-7 | TRBV7-9 | . | CASSLPGLANYEQYF
TRBJ1-1 | TRBV12-3/TRBV12-4 | . | CASSLAGVPKAFF
TRBJ1-2 | TRBV5-4 | . | CASSRTSYGYTF
TRBJ1-5 | TRBV19 | . | CASSIDGDSSNQPQHF
TRBJ2-3 | TRBV13 | . | CASSLGQGLADTQYF
TRBJ2-4 | TRBV5-1 | . | CASSYDGGQASNIQYF
TRBJ1-5 | TRBV28 | . | CATGQGATQPQHF
TRBJ1-2 | TRBV30 | . | CAGKFRQGAKGDGYTF
TRBJ1-5 | TRBV19 | . | CASSTSGSNQPQHF
TRBJ2-3 | TRBV7-9 | . | CASSPRGAASTDTQYF
TRBJ1-2 | TRBV24-1 | . | CATSEPIGTGNQWGYGYTF
TRBJ1-1 | TRBV2 | few | CASSVGLEAFF
TRBJ2-6 | TRBV6-2/TRBV6-3 | . | CASSLTGSLFWGANVLTF
TRBJ1-2 | TRBV5-6 | . | CASSLPGQGVSNYGYTF
TRBJ1-5 | TRBV3-1/TRBV3-2 | . | CASSQGDRSNQPQHF
TRBJ1-3 | TRBV7-9 | . | CASSFGMSGNTIYF